Below are 27 T cell receptor beta chains sequenced from a single sample in a study of PD-1 blockade in classical Hodgkin lymphoma. Measured with immunoSEQ multiplex PCR; TCRdb has only the in-frame clones, and not every one. The sample contains about 31,000 clones, less than 90% of which appear only once. Each and every patient relapsed after autologous stem cell transplantation, and patients got differing brentuximab vedotin exposure. CD4+ T cells were purified from thawed PBMCs by negative selection. Here the sequenced sample was CD4+ T cells from blood, taken at baseline. These TCRs come from a human donor with classical Hodgkin lymphoma.

The chain combines TRBV5-8 with TRBJ1-1; 8 bases align to TRBD1. This CDR3 is 14 amino acids long. Trimming took 3 bases from V and 0 from J; bases not matched to a gene: 1. Germline lookup yields CDR1 SGHTS and CDR2 YDEGEE. The CDR3 DNA sequence: TGTGCCAGCAGCTGGGGACAGGTGAACACTGAAGCTTTCTTT. It codes for CASSWGQVNTEAFF.

This rearrangement joins TRBV19 to TRBJ1-1; possibly TRBD1 for D (5 bases). Germline V gives CDR1 LNHDA, CDR2 SQIVND (reference sequence). The V end was cut by 10 bases, the J end by 2 bases, with 14 bases between. The CDR3 loop spans 13 amino acids. The CDR3 sequence is CATSDRINTEAFF. CDR3 nucleotide sequence: TGTGCCACCTCCGACAGAATTAACACTGAAGCTTTCTTT.

This chain links TRBV5-6 with TRBJ2-7; 13 bases align to TRBD2. V shed 6 bases, J shed 2 bases, and the junction held 5 bases outside the gene matches. The germline CDR1 and CDR2 sequences are SGHDT and YYEEEE. The CDR3 runs 15 residues. The CDR3, as DNA: TGTGCCAGCACCCTGGGACTAGCGGGACCCTACGAGCAGTACTTC. Protein product: CASTLGLAGPYEQYF.

This clone has a single count. The genes are TRBV6-6 and TRBJ2-7; TRBD1 matches 11 bases. This CDR3 has 16 amino acids. V shed 2 bases, J shed 5 bases, and the junction held 8 bases outside the gene matches. CDR1 and CDR2 (germline): MNHNY, SVGAGI (reference sequence). The CDR3 loop reads CASSYPTGQGGNEQYF. CDR3 nucleotides: TGTGCCAGCAGTTACCCGACGGGACAGGGGGGAAACGAGCAGTACTTC.

This chain connects TRBV7-9 to TRBJ2-1; TRBD2 might be the D (5 bases). The CDR3 loop spans 15 amino acids. CDR1 SEHNR and CDR2 FQNEAQ come from the germline V gene (reference sequence). Trimming cost V 5 bases and J 9 bases, with 20 bases left between them. CDR3 region: CASSKLEFPGAEQFF. For the CDR3, the DNA is TGTGCCAGCAGCAAACTAGAGTTCCCCGGTGCTGAGCAGTTCTTC.

The chain combines TRBV5-1 with TRBJ1-1; the match to TRBD1 covers 9 bases. The CDR3 is 16 residues long. The germline CDR1 and CDR2 sequences are SGHRS and YFSETQ. V lost 6 bases, J lost 3 bases, and 12 bases stayed unmatched. The CDR3 spells CASNPDRGRIDTEAFF. As DNA, the CDR3 is TGCGCCAGCAACCCGGACAGGGGTAGGATCGACACTGAAGCTTTCTTT.

The chain links TRBV19 to TRBJ2-1, with 7 bases fitting TRBD2. Germline-derived CDR1 and CDR2 are LNHDA and SQIVND (reference sequence). The ends lost 5 bases at V and 7 bases at J; junction bases unmatched: 17. The CDR3 length is 17 residues. CDR3: CASSQRGSSGNRNEQFF. CDR3 bases: TGTGCCAGTAGTCAACGAGGATCAAGCGGGAATCGGAATGAGCAGTTCTTC.

The chain couples TRBV5-1 to TRBJ2-3; 12 bases are a match to TRBD2. V lost 0 bases to trimming and J lost 4 bases; unmatched junction nucleotides: 3. Germline V gene data show CDR1 as SGHRS and CDR2 as YFSETQ. The CDR3 consists of 16 residues. CDR3 residues: CASSLELAGGSDTQYF. Here the CDR3 DNA reads TGCGCCAGCAGCTTGGAACTAGCGGGAGGTTCAGATACGCAGTATTTT.

This chain connects TRBV5-6 to TRBJ2-3; no clear D. The CDR3 length is 12 residues. Trimming took 0 bases from V and 4 from J, leaving 3 bases between them. Germline CDR1 SGHDT, CDR2 YYEEEE. In DNA form, the CDR3 reads TGTGCCAGCAGCTTGGTAGCAGATACGCAGTATTTT. Amino acids: CASSLVADTQYF.

This chain links TRBV5-8 with TRBJ1-3; no clear D gene. V was clipped by 4 bases and J by 0 bases, with 14 bases between them. The germline V gene encodes CDR1 SGHTS and CDR2 YDEGEE. The CDR3 has 16 residues. The CDR3 protein is CASSPGVSSSGNTIYF. The CDR3 DNA is TGTGCCAGCAGCCCCGGTGTGTCTTCCTCTGGAAACACCATATATTTT.

The genes are TRBV5-4 and TRBJ1-2, with D perhaps matching TRBD1 (5 bases). The CDR3 extends over 14 amino acids. V shed 5 bases and J shed 2 bases, with 13 bases lying between them. Germline V gene lookup returns CDR1 SGHNT and CDR2 YYREEE (reference sequence). This chain's CDR3 is CASRPGQANYGYTF. The CDR3 nucleotides read TGTGCCAGCAGACCCGGACAAGCAAACTATGGCTACACCTTC.

The chain links TRBV28 to TRBJ2-7; D is possibly TRBD1 or TRBD2 (5 bases each). Germline CDR1 MDHEN, CDR2 SYDVKM. This CDR3 spans 12 amino acids. V lost 3 bases and J lost 13, with 16 bases in between. CDR3 region: CASSLRDGVEYF. The CDR3, as DNA: TGTGCCAGCAGTTTGAGGGACGGGGTCGAATACTTC.

This clone appeared once. In DNA, the CDR3 is TGTGCCAACCGGAGGGGCGGGCTGGGCACAGATACGCAGTATTTT. This gives the protein CANRRGGLGTDTQYF. The chain employs TRBV6-1 and TRBJ2-3; possible D gene TRBD2, 6 bases. From germline, CDR1 is MNHNS and CDR2 SASEGT. V lost 10 bases to trimming and J lost 1 base, with 18 bases between them. The CDR3 runs 15 residues.

The chain links TRBV6-6 to TRBJ2-1; D is uncertain. Germline assignment: CDR1 MNHNY and CDR2 SVGAGI (reference sequence). There are 13 residues in the CDR3. V was clipped by 6 bases and J by 6 bases, with 12 bases between them. The CDR3, as DNA: TGTGCCAGCAGCGACCCAGACATCAATGAGCAGTTCTTC. Protein product: CASSDPDINEQFF.

This rearrangement joins TRBV4-3 to TRBJ2-7, with TRBD2 as a possible D gene (6 bases). CDR1 LGHNA and CDR2 YSLEER come from the germline V gene. The V gene lost 2 bases and the J gene lost 3 bases, with 23 bases spanning the gap. The CDR3 length is 18 residues. The CDR3 DNA reads TGCGCCAGCAGCCAACCTCCTTACGAGGAGGGCAATAACTACGAGCAGTACTTC. Encoded protein: CASSQPPYEEGNNYEQYF.

The chain couples TRBV6-5 to TRBJ2-7, with D maybe TRBD2 (6 bases). Looked up from germline, CDR1 is MNHEY and CDR2 is SVGAGI. The CDR3 has 16 amino acids. The ends were cut back, 0 bases at V and 0 bases at J, with 12 bases in the middle. The CDR3 bases are TGTGCCAGCAGTTACTCGAAGAGCGGGTTCTCCTACGAGCAGTACTTC. Translated: CASSYSKSGFSYEQYF.

The chain carries TRBV6-1 and TRBJ1-2; D is unclear. CDR3 length: 10 amino acids. V lost 7 bases and J lost 14, with 14 bases in between. Germline CDR1 MNHNS, CDR2 SASEGT. CDR3 sequence: CASTGWEMTF. In DNA form, the CDR3 reads TGTGCCAGCACTGGGTGGGAAATGACCTTC.

The chain employs TRBV5-1 and TRBJ2-1; 8 bases align to TRBD2. Germline V gives CDR1 SGHRS, CDR2 YFSETQ. V trimming: 5 bases; J trimming: 0 bases; junction bases outside the gene matches: 4. This CDR3 is built from 15 residues. The CDR3 loop is CASSLSGSSYNEQFF. In DNA, the CDR3 is TGCGCCAGCAGTCTGAGCGGGAGCTCCTACAATGAGCAGTTCTTC.

This clone was detected once. The V gene is TRBV10-3, the J gene TRBJ2-7; D may correspond to TRBD1 or TRBD2 (5 bases each). The germline V and J ends were trimmed by 6 bases and 3 bases, with 21 bases remaining between them. The CDR3 is 16 residues long. Germline CDR1 is ENHRY and CDR2 is SYGVKD. The chain's CDR3 is CAISSIPGRGDYEQYF. In nucleotides, the CDR3 is TGTGCCATCAGCTCAATCCCGGGACGAGGAGACTACGAGCAGTACTTC.

Only one count was recorded for this clone. The chain is built from TRBV7-2 and TRBJ1-3, with 9 bases that match TRBD1. Losses at the gene ends were 5 bases for V and 2 bases for J; bases not matched to a gene: 7. The CDR3 spans 16 residues. CDR1 is SGHTA, CDR2 FQGNSA, per germline. This CDR3 is CASSLDRGRAGNTIYF. The CDR3 DNA sequence: TGTGCCAGCAGCCTTGACAGGGGGAGAGCTGGAAACACCATATATTTT.

The gene calls are TRBV5-1 and TRBJ2-3, with D unclear. Trimming removed 7 bases from V and 0 bases from J, with 15 bases in between. The germline CDR1 and CDR2 sequences are SGHRS and YFSETQ. The CDR3 is 15 residues long. The DNA of the CDR3 is TGCGCCAGCCTTAATTCAGGAGATAGCACAGATACGCAGTATTTT. It yields the protein CASLNSGDSTDTQYF. Drawing the rest from reference TRBV5-1 and TRBJ2-3, the complete variable domain is KAGVTQTPRYLIKTRGQQVTLSCSPISGHRSVSWYQQTPGQGLQFLFEYFSETQRNKGNFPGRFSGRQFSNSRSEMNVSTLELGDSALYLCASLNSGDSTDTQYFGPGTRLTVL.

J is TRBJ1-2 and V is TRBV30; maybe TRBD1 (5 bases). The CDR3 runs to 12 residues. Germline values: CDR1 GTSNPN, CDR2 SVGIG (reference sequence). Trimming left V 5 bases short and J 7 bases short, with 14 bases between. The CDR3 DNA sequence: TGTGCCTGGGGTCCCCTGGGGGGTGGCTACACCTTC. Protein sequence: CAWGPLGGGYTF.

The chain is built from TRBV5-6 and TRBJ2-3, with 9 positions matching TRBD1. Unmatched junction bases numbered 9, after V lost 1 base and J lost 3 bases. This CDR3 region has 17 residues. Per the germline V gene, CDR1 is SGHDT and CDR2 is YYEEEE. CDR3 sequence: CASSLLLGQGPTDTQYF. The CDR3 DNA reads TGTGCCAGCAGCTTGCTTTTAGGACAGGGGCCGACAGATACGCAGTATTTT.

The V gene is TRBV5-1, the J gene TRBJ2-1, with D possibly being TRBD2 (7 bases). CDR3 length: 16 amino acids. Germline V gene sequence: CDR1 SGHRS, CDR2 YFSETQ. Deletions cut 4 bases from V and 2 bases from J, with 16 bases between. CDR3 coding DNA: TGCGCCAGCAGCGGGAGGGGGGACAAAGCCTACAATGAGCAGTTCTTC. Amino acids: CASSGRGDKAYNEQFF.

This sequence joins TRBV25-1 and TRBJ1-6; 9 bases fit TRBD1. The CDR3 is 13 amino acids. V lost 7 bases to trimming and J lost 8 bases; unmatched junction nucleotides: 3. From germline, CDR1 is MGHDK and CDR2 SYGVNS. In DNA form, the CDR3 reads TGTGCCAGCAACGACAGGGGGTATTCACCCCTCCACTTT. It codes for CASNDRGYSPLHF. Supplemented by reference TRBV25-1 and TRBJ1-6, the full variable domain reads EADIYQTPRYLVIGTGKKITLECSQTMGHDKMYWYQQDPGMELHLIHYSYGVNSTEKGDLSSESTVSRIRTEHFPLTLESARPSHTSQYLCASNDRGYSPLHFGNGTRLTVT.

As to this clone: A junction boundary mismatches the germline segment, possibly from a read error. The rearrangement joins TRBV7-2 to TRBJ2-5; D may correspond to TRBD1 or TRBD2 (5 bases each). The length of the CDR3 is 12 residues. Per germline, CDR1 SGHTA and CDR2 FQGNSA. CDR3 protein: CASSLNPPGRHF. CDR3 DNA: TGTGCCAGCAGCTTAAACCCCCCGGGGCGACACTTC.

This chain joins TRBV7-9 and TRBJ2-7; no clear D gene. CDR1 and CDR2 from the germline V gene are SEHNR and FQNEAQ (reference sequence). Between the trimmed V and J ends, which lost 1 base and 4 bases, there was a span of 11 bases. The CDR3 has 14 amino acids. This CDR3 is CASSLVLDPYEQYF. In nucleotides, the CDR3 is TGTGCCAGCAGCTTAGTTCTAGATCCTTACGAGCAGTACTTC.